The T cell receptor (beta chain) described here comes from a study of blood T cell repertoires in COVID-19 (dated by TCRdb to about 2020). Background on the whole study: Samples from collaborators originated in the United States, Italy and Spain and spanned both the acute and convalescent phases of COVID-19. The dataset comprised deeply sampled blood TCRbeta repertoires from subjects exposed to, actively infected with, or recovered from COVID-19. The sample metadata nearly always contained a de-identified subject ID, COVID-19 status, age in years and sex. Where available, HLA class I and class II types were obtained from metadata supplied by the sample provider rather than from assay-based typing. The material from the prospective study consisted of cDNA or gDNA derived from T cells, B-cell-depleted T cells, or PBMCs. The samples were drawn from the first 160 participants of the ongoing ImmuneRACE study and from 1,254 subjects provided by 6 global collaborators. The repertoires were made available in a free public database intended to serve as a resource for research on the immune response to SARS-CoV-2. Broader findings and caveats from the paper: How much clinical and demographic metadata was included differed by source and by participant, and the metadata was provided uncurated.

Note on this clone: It has no known antigen specificity. Base-call qualities are not available, and no considerably larger clone is one nucleotide away.

Each collaborating institution followed its own protocols to collect whole blood in K2EDTA tubes. For TCRbeta analysis, collaborators shipped samples as frozen whole blood, isolated PBMCs, or DNA extracted from either of those sample types. TCRbeta CDR3 regions were amplified from genomic DNA using the immunoSEQ Assay, a bias-controlled multiplex PCR. From the authors' description of their analysis: The number of nucleated cells in each sample was estimated from the amplification of reference gene primers within the assay. To quantify the absolute abundance of each unique TCRbeta CDR3 rearrangement, sequence reads were collapsed and filtered. For each sample, productive Simpson clonality was calculated as the square root of Simpson's diversity index over productive rearrangements. TCRdb stores this immuneACCESS table with in-frame sequences only. Part of the clones is absent; in the studies checked, under half of the shortfall reflects unresolved V genes, and no reason is known for the rest. V, J and clone size derive from that table, while D and trimming were established from the DNA sequence. For this sample there are tens of thousands of clones; approximately 88% appear just once. Jointly, the top ten make up over 2.5% of the sample.

The CDR3 runs 15 amino acids, cysteine and phenylalanine included. Of all the DNA, just the CDR3 is kept, 45 bases in frame from base 1. V and J are truncated by 5 bases and 3 bases respectively, leaving an intervening sequence of 14 bases. As encoded in the germline V gene, CDR1 is SGHTA while CDR2 is FQGNSA. The source material was peripheral blood. This TCR derives from a man aged 45 to 65 with active COVID-19. The chain is assembled from TRBV7-2 and TRBJ2-1; a weak D assignment points to TRBD1 (6 bases agree). The CDR3 in this case is CASSPDSGNYNEQFF. The nucleotide sequence reads as follows: TGTGCCAGCAGCCCGGACAGCGGCAACTACAATGAGCAGTTCTTC.